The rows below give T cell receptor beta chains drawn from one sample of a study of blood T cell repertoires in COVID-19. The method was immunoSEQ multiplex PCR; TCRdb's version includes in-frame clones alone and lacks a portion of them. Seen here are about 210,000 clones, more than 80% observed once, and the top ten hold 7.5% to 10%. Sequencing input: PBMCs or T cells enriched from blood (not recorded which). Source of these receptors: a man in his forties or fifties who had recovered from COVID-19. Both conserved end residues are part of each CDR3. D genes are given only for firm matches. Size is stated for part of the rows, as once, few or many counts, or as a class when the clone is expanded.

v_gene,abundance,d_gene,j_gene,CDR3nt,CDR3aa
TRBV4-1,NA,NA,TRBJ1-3,TGCGCCAGCAGCCAAGATTGGACAGTTGGAAACACCATATATTTT,CASSQDWTVGNTIYF
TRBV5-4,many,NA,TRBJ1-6,TGTGCCAGCAGCTTGGATAGGGGTAATTCACCCCTCCACTTT,CASSLDRGNSPLHF
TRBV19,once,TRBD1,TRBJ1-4,TGTGCCAGTAACCTGGACAGGTCTAATGAAAAACTGTTTTTT,CASNLDRSNEKLFF
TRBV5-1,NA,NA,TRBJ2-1,TGCGCCAGCAGCTTGGGATCTCAGGCTAATGAGCAGTTCTTC,CASSLGSQANEQFF
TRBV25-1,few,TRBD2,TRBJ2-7,TGTGCCAGCAGTCGTAGCGGGGGTTCCTACGAGCAGTACTTC,CASSRSGGSYEQYF
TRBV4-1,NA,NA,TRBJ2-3,TGCGCCAGCAGCGCCAGGGCCGTTGAGACAGATACGCAGTATTTT,CASSARAVETDTQYF
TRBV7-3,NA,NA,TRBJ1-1,TGTGCCAGCAGCAGACGACAGGCGCTAAGGAGGAACACTGAAGCTTTCTTT,CASSRRQALRRNTEAFF
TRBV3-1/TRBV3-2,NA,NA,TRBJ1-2,TGTGCCAGCAGCCGTGAAAACCCCGGTTGGGCGGGGGGTGGCTACACCTTC,CASSRENPGWAGGGYTF
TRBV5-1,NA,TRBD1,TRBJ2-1,TGCGCCAGCAGCTTGGCCCCCGGGACAGGGGGGGGCAATGAGCAGTTCTTC,CASSLAPGTGGGNEQFF
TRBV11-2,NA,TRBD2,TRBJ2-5,TGTGCCAGCAGCCCCGGCGGGAGCTCTAGTTCAGAGACCCAGTACTTC,CASSPGGSSSSETQYF
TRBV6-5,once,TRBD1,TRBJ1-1,TGTGCCAGCCGGACAGGGAGGTCCGATCGGGCTTTCTTT,CASRTGRSDRAFF
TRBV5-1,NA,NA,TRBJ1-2,TGCGCCAGCAGCCGGGAGTCGGCTAACTATGGCTACACCTTC,CASSRESANYGYTF
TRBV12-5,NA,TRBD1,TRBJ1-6,TGTGCTAGTGGTGCTTTCACAGGGGATTCACCCCTCCACTTT,CASGAFTGDSPLHF
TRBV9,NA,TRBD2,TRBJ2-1,TGTGCCAGCCGAGCTAGCGGGAGGGGTAATGAGCAGTTCTTC,CASRASGRGNEQFF
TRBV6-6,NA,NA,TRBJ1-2,TGTGCCAGCAGTTACTCGATCGAGGGCTACACCTTC,CASSYSIEGYTF
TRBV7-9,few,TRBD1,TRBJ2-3,TGTGCCAGCAGCTTAGTTGGGGACAGGGACGCAGATACGCAGTATTTT,CASSLVGDRDADTQYF
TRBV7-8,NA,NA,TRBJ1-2,TGTGCCAGCAGCTTAGGGGCAGGGTTTGATGGCTACACCTTC,CASSLGAGFDGYTF
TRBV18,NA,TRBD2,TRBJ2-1,TGTGCCAGCTCACTTGGACTAGCGGGGGGTTATTATGAGCAGTTCTTC,CASSLGLAGGYYEQFF
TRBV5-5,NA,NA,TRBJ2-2,TGTGCCAGCAGCCTGGACACGAACACCGGGGAGCTGTTTTTT,CASSLDTNTGELFF
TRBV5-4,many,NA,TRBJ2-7,TGTGCCAGCAGCTTGTCCAGGGGTAGAGGTTACGAGCAGTACTTC,CASSLSRGRGYEQYF
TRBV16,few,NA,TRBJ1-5,TGTGCCAGCAGCCAAACGAGGGGCAATCAGCCCCAGCATTTT,CASSQTRGNQPQHF
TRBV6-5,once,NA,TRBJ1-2,TGTGCCAGCGCCACAGGGAGTCGGTATGGCTACACCTTC,CASATGSRYGYTF
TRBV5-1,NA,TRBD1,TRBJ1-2,TGCGCCAGCAGGTCACAGGGGGCCGGCAACTATGGCTACACCTTC,CASRSQGAGNYGYTF
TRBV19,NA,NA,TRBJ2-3,TGTGCCAGTACGAATAGAGGGCTCAACACAGATACGCAGTATTTT,CASTNRGLNTDTQYF
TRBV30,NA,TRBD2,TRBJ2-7,TGTGCCTGGACCCTAGCGGGAGGGCAGAGCGAGCAGTACTTC,CAWTLAGGQSEQYF